The 29 T cell receptor beta chains below all came from one sample that was sequenced in a study of T cell repertoires in cytomegalovirus infection. TCRdb recomputed calls from the reads with MiXCR, one row per CDR3 protein. The table lists about 830,000 distinct CDR3 sequences, 32% of them singletons, with roughly 12% in the top ten. The antigens these receptors bind are not known. Sequenced material: cultured CD8+ T cells from PBMCs, taken from culture after CMV antigen stimulation. Receptor source: a human donor in good health (CMV status not recorded). Some clones in this sample may be carry-over from other donors' samples.

This clonotype was observed a few times. The V call is TRBV28, the J call TRBJ2-5, with D tentatively TRBD2 (5 bases). Trimming cost V 7 bases and J 4 bases, with 7 bases left between them. CDR3 length: 11 residues. CDR1 is MDHEN and CDR2 is SYDVKM in the germline V gene. The CDR3 sequence: CASNRGETQYF. The CDR3 DNA sequence: TGTGCCAGCAACCGGGGAGAGACCCAGTACTTC.

This clonotype showed up just a few times. This sequence joins TRBV4-1 and TRBJ1-2; the D gene is possibly TRBD1 (6 bases). Trimming removed 0 bases from V and 2 bases from J, with 10 bases in between. CDR1 is MGHRA and CDR2 is YSYEKL in the germline V gene. The CDR3 runs 15 residues. The CDR3, as DNA: TGCGCCAGCAGCCAAGAACGGACAGCGAACTATGGCTACACCTTC. This codes for CASSQERTANYGYTF.

This clonotype was counted between two and nine times. J is TRBJ2-1 and V is TRBV12-3 or TRBV12-4; no clear D gene. The CDR3 runs to 14 residues. V was shortened by 8 bases and J by 0 bases, with 11 bases between the two germline ends. CDR3 nucleotides: TGTGCCAGCGTCCACTTGAGCTCCTACAATGAGCAGTTCTTC. Translated, it gives CASVHLSSYNEQFF.

The chain links TRBV19 to TRBJ1-2; D is possibly TRBD1 (5 bases). V lost 8 bases and J lost 5, with 21 bases in between. Germline CDR1 reads LNHDA; CDR2 reads SQIVND (reference sequence). This CDR3 is built from 15 residues. CDR3 amino acids: CASLDGEKGNYGYTF. CDR3 DNA sequence: TGTGCCAGTTTGGATGGGGAGAAGGGGAATTATGGCTACACCTTC.

The genes are TRBV9 and TRBJ2-1; 8 nucleotides agree with TRBD1. There are 14 residues in the CDR3. V trimming: 0 bases; J trimming: 8 bases; junction bases outside the gene matches: 4. The V gene's germline CDR1 is SGDLS and CDR2 YYNGEE. The CDR3 protein is CASSVVPTGDEQFF. CDR3 nucleotide sequence: TGTGCCAGCAGCGTAGTCCCGACAGGGGATGAGCAGTTCTTC.

The gene calls are TRBV5-6 and TRBJ2-5; 12 bases are shared with TRBD2. The CDR3 contains 19 residues. Germline assignment: CDR1 SGHDT and CDR2 YYEEEE. The junction had 9 bases not matched to a gene; V was cut back by 0 bases and J by 0 bases. As DNA, the CDR3 is TGTGCCAGCAGCTTGGGACTAGCGGGGGCCTTCCCGTACCAAGAGACCCAGTACTTC. This codes for CASSLGLAGAFPYQETQYF.

The rearrangement uses TRBV6-6 and TRBJ1-3, with TRBD1 as a possible D gene (5 bases). With 5 bases removed from V and 0 bases from J, the gap between germline ends came to 11 bases. The CDR3 is 15 residues long. Germline V gene lookup returns CDR1 MNHNY and CDR2 SVGAGI (reference sequence). CDR3 protein: CASSGRDRSGNTIYF. CDR3 bases: TGTGCCAGCAGTGGCCGGGACCGCTCTGGAAACACCATATATTTT.

The chain carries TRBV5-4 and TRBJ1-1; 7 bases align to TRBD1. Trimming at V came to 4 bases and at J to 6 bases, leaving 6 bases not matched to a gene. The CDR3 has 13 residues. Germline values: CDR1 SGHNT, CDR2 YYREEE (reference sequence). In nucleotides, the CDR3 is TGTGCCAGCAGCGCACAGGGGTACCCTGAAGCTTTCTTT. This sequence encodes CASSAQGYPEAFF. Together with reference TRBV5-4 and TRBJ1-1, the CDR3 gives the full variable domain: ETGVTQSPTHLIKTRGQQVTLRCSSQSGHNTVSWYQQALGQGPQFIFQYYREEENGRGNFPPRFSGLQFPNYSSELNVNALELDDSALYLCASSAQGYPEAFFGQGTRLTVV.

This clonotype was observed a single time. The junction differs from germline at one of its ends, possibly a read error. The chain has TRBV7-4 and TRBJ1-5; the D gene is possibly TRBD1 (5 bases). This CDR3 spans 15 amino acids. CDR1 and CDR2 (germline): SGHVT, SQSDAQ. The CDR3 DNA reads TGTACCAGCAGCTCTGACCTGATAAGGGGAAGACCCCAGCATTTT. It is translated as CTSSSDLIRGRPQHF.

The gene calls are TRBV9 and TRBJ2-6; TRBD1 matches at 7 bases. The CDR3 contains 16 residues. Germline-derived CDR1 and CDR2 are SGDLS and YYNGEE. The V segment lost 3 bases and the J segment 0 bases; nucleotides outside the gene matches: 3. CDR3 region: CASSATGNSGANVLTF. CDR3 DNA: TGTGCCAGCAGCGCGACAGGGAACTCTGGGGCCAACGTCCTGACTTTC. Using reference TRBV9 and TRBJ2-6 for the parts outside the CDR3, the full variable domain is DSGVTQTPKHLITATGQRVTLRCSPRSGDLSVYWYQQSLDQGLQFLIQYYNGEERAKGNILERFSAQQFPDLHSELNLSSLELGDSALYFCASSATGNSGANVLTFGAGSRLTVL.

This clonotype has ten or more counts. The chain joins TRBV7-3 to TRBJ1-2; D is unclear. Germline CDR1 is SGHTA and CDR2 is FQGTGA. V dropped 2 bases and J dropped 7 bases, with 11 bases sitting between them. The CDR3 runs 13 residues. The CDR3: CASSLSERSGYTF. CDR3 nucleotides: TGTGCCAGCAGCTTATCAGAAAGGAGTGGCTACACCTTC.

This chain connects TRBV6-2 or TRBV6-3 to TRBJ2-7; maybe TRBD2 (6 bases). V was shortened by 5 bases and J by 0 bases, with 14 bases between the two germline ends. In germline, CDR1 is MNHEY, CDR2 SVGEGT. This CDR3 region has 15 residues. In nucleotides, the CDR3 is TGTGCCAGCAGTCCCCCCGGGACTTACTCCTACGAGCAGTACGTC. Translation gives CASSPPGTYSYEQYV.

This clonotype was recorded once. The rearrangement links TRBV19 to TRBJ2-7, with 7 bases lining up with TRBD1. The V gene's germline CDR1 is LNHDA and CDR2 SQIVND (reference sequence). With V trimmed by 3 bases and J by 3 bases, 5 bases remained unmatched. The CDR3 runs 14 residues. CDR3: CASSIRTGIYEQYF. In DNA form, the CDR3 reads TGTGCCAGTAGTATTCGGACAGGAATCTACGAGCAGTACTTC.

This clonotype was observed a few times. The rearrangement uses TRBV12-3 or TRBV12-4 and TRBJ2-1; 8 positions agree with TRBD2. V shed 6 bases, J shed 5 bases, and the junction held 12 bases outside the gene matches. The CDR3 totals 16 residues. CDR3 nucleotide sequence: TGTGCCAGCAGCCCGCACCTCGGGACTAGTCACAATGAGCAGTTCTTC. It specifies CASSPHLGTSHNEQFF.

This clonotype appeared a few times. The rearrangement uses TRBV7-3 and TRBJ2-2, with D uncertain. Germline V gene data show CDR1 as SGHTA and CDR2 as FQGTGA. The CDR3 extends over 13 amino acids. Trimming stripped 6 bases from V and 2 bases from J, with 7 bases between. CDR3: CASRGANTGELFF. The CDR3, as DNA: TGTGCCAGCAGAGGAGCTAACACCGGGGAGCTGTTTTTT.

Concerning this clonotype itself: A single base separates this from a much larger clone, so it may be a read error. This sequence joins TRBV7-2 and TRBJ2-5, with TRBD2 matching 7 bases. Germline V CDR1 and CDR2: SGHTA, FQGNSA. This CDR3 spans 14 amino acids. The CDR3 protein is CVSSLGLESETQYF. The CDR3 DNA reads as TGTGTCAGCAGCCTCGGACTAGAATCGGAGACCCAGTACTTC.

This chain joins TRBV12-3 or TRBV12-4 and TRBJ2-3; a weak D match, TRBD2 (6 bases). V lost 8 bases and J lost 3, with 21 bases in between. The CDR3 totals 16 residues. The CDR3 coding sequence is TGTGCCAGCCCCCCGAAGGTTGGTAGCGGTACAGATACGCAGTATTTT. Protein: CASPPKVGSGTDTQYF.

The table lists this clonotype with a few counts. The CDR3 is CASSLVWTSTDTQYF. As DNA, the CDR3 is TGTGCCAGCAGCTTGGTCTGGACTAGCACAGATACGCAGTATTTT. This chain connects TRBV5-6 to TRBJ2-3; D perhaps matches TRBD2 (5 bases). The CDR3 contains 15 residues. With 0 bases removed from V and 0 bases from J, the gap between germline ends came to 8 bases. Germline assignment: CDR1 SGHDT and CDR2 YYEEEE.

This clonotype was seen just once. The CDR3 DNA reads as TGTGCCAGTAGTGGGATCGGGGCGTCCTACAATGAGCAGTTCTTC. Amino acids: CASSGIGASYNEQFF. The chain has TRBV19 and TRBJ2-1, with D perhaps TRBD1 or TRBD2 (5 bases each). CDR1 and CDR2 (germline): LNHDA, SQIVND (reference sequence). The V end was cut by 5 bases, the J end by 1 base, with 12 bases between. CDR3 length: 15 residues.

The J gene is TRBJ2-1, the V gene TRBV2; D may be TRBD2 (5 bases). There are 17 residues in the CDR3. Germline lookup yields CDR1 SNHLY and CDR2 FYNNEI. Trimming took off 0 bases at V and 6 bases at J, with 18 bases between the two ends. Here the CDR3 DNA reads TGTGCCAGCAGTGAAGCGCATCTCAGCGGACTTCGCAATGAGCAGTTCTTC. This translates into CASSEAHLSGLRNEQFF. Using reference TRBV2 and TRBJ2-1 for the parts outside the CDR3, the full variable domain is EPEVTQTPSHQVTQMGQEVILRCVPISNHLYFYWYRQILGQKVEFLVSFYNNEISEKSEIFDDQFSVERPDGSNFTLKIRSTKLEDSAMYFCASSEAHLSGLRNEQFFGPGTRLTVL.

The V and J genes are TRBV7-6 and TRBJ2-1; 8 bases agree with TRBD1. V lost 5 bases and J lost 12; bases outside the gene matches: 18. The germline V gene has CDR1 SGHVS and CDR2 FNYEAQ. The CDR3 extends over 16 amino acids. The CDR3 nucleotides are TGTGCCAGCAGCCCCTCCGCAGGGACAGGAACAATGGTGCAGTTCTTC. Its protein is CASSPSAGTGTMVQFF. The full variable domain, completed using reference TRBV7-6 and TRBJ2-1, is GAGVSQSPRYKVTKRGQDVALRCDPISGHVSLYWYRQALGQGPEFLTYFNYEAQQDKSGLPNDRFSAERPEGSISTLTIQRTEQRDSAMYRCASSPSAGTGTMVQFFGPGTRLTVL.

This clonotype was seen only a few times. The chain uses TRBV7-9 and TRBJ1-1, with D unresolved. Per germline, CDR1 SEHNR and CDR2 FQNEAQ (reference sequence). The CDR3 spans 14 residues. Trimming removed 5 bases from V and 0 bases from J, with 10 bases in between. The CDR3 region has the DNA TGTGCCAGCAGCGGCGGACGGTTGAACACTGAAGCTTTCTTT. It translates to CASSGGRLNTEAFF.

In regard to this clonotype: Its ends do not fully match the called genes, so a read error is possible. The chain is built from TRBV7-6 and TRBJ2-5, with D possibly being TRBD1 (5 bases). The CDR3 runs to 15 residues. Germline lookup yields CDR1 SGHVS and CDR2 FNYEAQ. The DNA for the CDR3 is TGTGCTAGCAGCTTAGCAGGGTTGAGTGGAGAGACCCAGTACTTC. Translation gives CASSLAGLSGETQYF.

In this sample, this clonotype turned up a few times. The chain is built from TRBV20-1 and TRBJ2-1, with TRBD2 matching over 13 bases. The germline V gene has CDR1 DFQATT and CDR2 SNEGSKA (reference sequence). The CDR3 is 16 residues long. Trimming cost V 3 bases and J 3 bases; bases outside gene matches: 5. CDR3 in amino acids: CSASLTSGGFYNEQFF. The CDR3 nucleotides are TGCAGTGCTAGTCTGACTAGCGGGGGGTTCTACAATGAGCAGTTCTTC.

This chain connects TRBV5-5 to TRBJ2-3; 11 positions match TRBD2. Per germline, CDR1 SGHKS and CDR2 YYEKEE (reference sequence). The length of the CDR3 is 16 residues. After removal of 4 bases from V and 2 bases from J, the junction contained 6 bases not matched to a gene. CDR3 in DNA: TGTGCCAGCAGCACCGGGACTAGCGGCATCACAGATACGCAGTATTTT. This encodes CASSTGTSGITDTQYF.

The chain links TRBV6-8 to TRBJ1-6; 9 bases match TRBD1. This CDR3 has 16 residues. V lost 6 bases to trimming and J lost 2 bases; unmatched junction nucleotides: 5. Per the germline V gene, CDR1 is MNHGY and CDR2 is SAAAGT. DNA for the CDR3: TGTGCCAGCAGGATGGACAGGGGAACCTATAATTCACCCCTCCACTTT. The encoded protein is CASRMDRGTYNSPLHF.

This clonotype was recorded many times. The chain joins TRBV12-3 or TRBV12-4 to TRBJ2-5, with a possible D match to TRBD1 (8 bases). CDR3 length: 15 amino acids. V lost 6 bases, J lost 5 bases, and 19 bases lay in between. The CDR3 spells CASSATGAGVETQYF. CDR3 sequence (DNA): TGTGCCAGCAGCGCGACAGGGGCGGGAGTGGAGACCCAGTACTTC.

The CDR3 region is CASSSIRDSHSYGYTF. The CDR3 nucleotides are TGCGCCAGCAGCTCAATCCGGGACAGCCACTCCTATGGCTACACCTTC. The J gene is TRBJ1-2, the V gene TRBV5-1; TRBD1 matches 7 bases. From germline, CDR1 is SGHRS and CDR2 YFSETQ. This CDR3 region has 16 residues. The V gene end was trimmed by 3 bases and the J gene end by 4 bases; junction bases not matched to a gene: 12.

The J gene is TRBJ2-1, the V gene TRBV11-2, with 7 bases that match TRBD1. This CDR3 is built from 14 residues. The germline CDR1 and CDR2 sequences are SGHAT and FQNNGV. The V segment lost 2 bases and the J segment 5 bases; nucleotides outside the gene matches: 3. CDR3 bases: TGTGCCAGCAGCTTATGGGACAGAGACAATGAGCAGTTCTTC. Residues: CASSLWDRDNEQFF.